Below, 21 T cell receptor beta chains from the same sample are listed, as sequenced in a study of blood T cell repertoires in COVID-19. Sequenced by immunoSEQ multiplex PCR; TCRdb stores in-frame clones only, minus some. The data show about 210,000 clones, 85% to 90% seen once. Material: PBMCs or T cells enriched from blood (not recorded which). The source of these receptors is a woman in her forties in a cohort exposed to, infected with or recovered from COVID-19 (not recorded which).

The chain joins TRBV10-2 to TRBJ2-3; 12 bases align to TRBD2. Germline values: CDR1 WSHSY, CDR2 SAAADI. CDR3 length: 15 amino acids. The ends lost 6 bases at V and 5 bases at J; junction bases unmatched: 6. CDR3 amino acids: CASSPSGGAVDTQYF. CDR3 nucleotide sequence: TGCGCCAGCAGCCCTAGCGGGGGGGCCGTAGATACGCAGTATTTT.

A single count supports this clone. The chain recombines TRBV19 with TRBJ1-2; possibly TRBD1 for D (6 bases). Trimming left V 0 bases short and J 5 bases short, with 10 bases between. The CDR3 runs to 14 residues. Germline CDR1 LNHDA, CDR2 SQIVND (reference sequence). The CDR3 DNA reads as TGTGCCAGTAGTATAGACGGTAGGGGGTATGGCTACACCTTC. It encodes CASSIDGRGYGYTF.

V gene TRBV5-1 combines with J gene TRBJ1-2; perhaps TRBD1 as D (6 bases). Trimming shortened V by 3 bases and J by 4 bases, and 16 bases separated the two germline ends. CDR1 and CDR2 (germline): SGHRS, YFSETQ. The CDR3 runs to 15 residues. CDR3 residues: CASSWHRDRVYGYTF. The CDR3, as DNA: TGCGCCAGCAGCTGGCACAGGGATCGGGTCTATGGCTACACCTTC. Full variable domain (outside the CDR3, taken from reference TRBV5-1 and TRBJ1-2): KAGVTQTPRYLIKTRGQQVTLSCSPISGHRSVSWYQQTPGQGLQFLFEYFSETQRNKGNFPGRFSGRQFSNSRSEMNVSTLELGDSALYLCASSWHRDRVYGYTFGSGTRLTVV.

The chain employs TRBV15 and TRBJ2-2; 8 bases fit TRBD2. With V trimmed by 8 bases and J by 2 bases, 10 bases remained unmatched. Germline-derived CDR1 and CDR2 are LNHNV and YYDKDF (reference sequence). CDR3 size: 16 residues. The CDR3 region is CATRQPAGVNTGELFF. CDR3 sequence (DNA): TGTGCCACCCGACAGCCAGCGGGAGTAAACACCGGGGAGCTGTTTTTT.

The chain uses TRBV19 and TRBJ2-7; D uncertain. Per the germline V gene, CDR1 is LNHDA and CDR2 is SQIVND (reference sequence). V was pared by 2 bases and J by 1 base, with 9 bases between. This CDR3 is 14 amino acids long. The CDR3 region has the DNA TGTGCCAGTAGTATAAGACTGGATTCCTACGAGCAGTACTTC. This translates into CASSIRLDSYEQYF. The full variable domain, in which reference TRBV19 and TRBJ2-7 provide the parts outside the CDR3, is DGGITQSPKYLFRKEGQNVTLSCEQNLNHDAMYWYRQDPGQGLRLIYYSQIVNDFQKGDIAEGYSVSREKKESFPLTVTSAQKNPTAFYLCASSIRLDSYEQYFGPGTRLTVT.

This clone has more than one count but fewer than ten. CDR3 region: CASSYQGTLNTEAFF. DNA for the CDR3: TGTGCCAGCAGTTACCAGGGTACCCTGAACACTGAAGCTTTCTTT. V and J are TRBV6-5 and TRBJ1-1, with D perhaps matching TRBD1 (5 bases). The CDR3 is made up of 15 amino acids. V was cut by 2 bases and J by 0 bases, with 10 bases left in between. The germline CDR1 and CDR2 sequences are MNHEY and SVGAGI.

This clone has a handful of counts. In DNA, the CDR3 is TGTGCCAGCAGCTCACCGCCCTTCCCGGATGAAAAACTGTTTTTT. Its translation: CASSSPPFPDEKLFF. V gene TRBV28 combines with J gene TRBJ1-4; D is unclear. V was trimmed by 6 bases and J by 6 bases, leaving 17 bases between them. CDR1 is MDHEN and CDR2 is SYDVKM in the germline V gene. The CDR3 is 15 residues long.

The chain couples TRBV19 to TRBJ2-1; 7 positions match TRBD2. CDR3 size: 15 residues. Trimming cost V 6 bases and J 0 bases; bases outside gene matches: 5. Germline-derived CDR1 and CDR2 are LNHDA and SQIVND (reference sequence). The CDR3 loop is CASSPREGSYNEQFF. The DNA of the CDR3 is TGTGCCAGTAGCCCCAGGGAGGGCTCCTACAATGAGCAGTTCTTC.

The J gene is TRBJ1-2, the V gene TRBV28; 11 bases are shared with TRBD1. V gave up 5 bases and J gave up 8 bases; unmatched junction bases: 7. The CDR3 runs 14 residues. The germline V gene encodes CDR1 MDHEN and CDR2 SYDVKM. Here the CDR3 DNA reads TGTGCCAGCAGTCCGCCGGACAGGGGGCTGGGCTACACCTTC. Amino acids: CASSPPDRGLGYTF.

The rearrangement uses TRBV27 and TRBJ2-1; D may be TRBD1 (5 bases). V dropped 3 bases and J dropped 4 bases, with 7 bases sitting between them. Germline CDR1 is MNHEY and CDR2 is SMNVEV (reference sequence). There are 13 residues in the CDR3. The CDR3, as DNA: TGTGCCAGCAGTTTGGACAAATACAATGAGCAGTTCTTC. Encoded protein: CASSLDKYNEQFF.

The V call is TRBV10-2, the J call TRBJ1-2, with D tentatively TRBD1 (6 bases). From germline, CDR1 is WSHSY and CDR2 SAAADI. The CDR3 has 15 amino acids. Trimming shortened V by 4 bases and J by 8 bases, and 20 bases separated the two germline ends. The CDR3 sequence is CASSVAGAVVDGYTF. The CDR3 bases are TGCGCCAGCAGTGTTGCAGGGGCAGTAGTGGACGGCTACACCTTC.

The CDR3 sequence: CASSFWGAYEQYF. Written as DNA, the CDR3 is TGTGCCAGCAGTTTTTGGGGGGCCTACGAGCAGTACTTC. The V call is TRBV27, the J call TRBJ2-7, with D perhaps TRBD2 (6 bases). Trimming shortened V by 3 bases and J by 2 bases, and 8 bases separated the two germline ends. CDR1 and CDR2 from the germline V gene are MNHEY and SMNVEV (reference sequence). CDR3 length: 13 amino acids.

This chain connects TRBV28 to TRBJ1-6; D possibly corresponds to TRBD1 (5 bases). This CDR3 is built from 14 residues. Trimming left V 5 bases short and J 8 bases short, with 13 bases between. Germline CDR1 is MDHEN and CDR2 is SYDVKM. This CDR3 is CASSLGAVDSPLHF. As DNA, the CDR3 is TGTGCCAGCAGTCTAGGGGCGGTAGATTCACCCCTCCACTTT.

The chain combines TRBV7-6 with TRBJ2-3, with TRBD2 matching over 16 bases. Trimming removed 4 bases from V and 4 bases from J; junction bases left unmatched: 8. CDR1 is SGHVS and CDR2 is FNYEAQ in the germline V gene. There are 18 residues in the CDR3. CDR3 coding DNA: TGTGCCAGCAGCTCGGGACTAGCGGGGGGGCCAGTCGCAGATACGCAGTATTTT. This encodes CASSSGLAGGPVADTQYF.

The J gene is TRBJ1-3, the V gene TRBV7-9, with D possibly being TRBD1 (6 bases). The V end lost 1 base, the J end lost 5 bases, and 9 bases lay between the germline ends. CDR1 is SEHNR, CDR2 FQNEAQ, per germline (reference sequence). This CDR3 region has 14 residues. The chain's CDR3 is CASSLDRERNTIYF. The DNA for the CDR3 is TGTGCCAGCAGCTTAGACAGGGAAAGAAACACCATATATTTT.

The chain joins TRBV11-2 to TRBJ2-2, with 16 bases that match TRBD2. CDR3 length equals 16 residues. Germline V CDR1 and CDR2: SGHAT, FQNNGV. J gave up 5 bases and V 5 bases, and 2 bases lay outside the gene matches. The DNA of the CDR3 is TGTGCCAGCAGCCAGGGACTAGCGGGAGGGACCGGGGAGCTGTTTTTT. It yields the protein CASSQGLAGGTGELFF.

V gene TRBV11-2 combines with J gene TRBJ1-4; TRBD1 matches at 8 bases. Trimming cost V 4 bases and J 4 bases; bases outside gene matches: 2. Looked up from germline, CDR1 is SGHAT and CDR2 is FQNNGV. The CDR3 is made up of 14 amino acids. Here the CDR3 DNA reads TGTGCCAGCAGCTACAGGGGGATTAATGAAAAACTGTTTTTT. Translation gives CASSYRGINEKLFF. Combining the CDR3 with reference TRBV11-2 and TRBJ1-4 gives the whole variable domain EAGVAQSPRYKIIEKRQSVAFWCNPISGHATLYWYQQILGQGPKLLIQFQNNGVVDDSQLPKDRFSAERLKGVDSTLKIQPAKLEDSAVYLCASSYRGINEKLFFGSGTQLSVL.

This clone showed up just a few times. The J gene is TRBJ1-1, the V gene TRBV7-2, with 7 bases fitting TRBD1. The CDR3 sequence is 16 residues long. V lost 1 base to trimming and J lost 8 bases; unmatched junction nucleotides: 13. Germline-derived CDR1 and CDR2 are SGHTA and FQGNSA. CDR3 sequence (DNA): TGTGCCAGCAGCTTAGGATATCGTGAGGGGGCGCGAGAAGCTTTCTTT. Protein: CASSLGYREGAREAFF.

CDR3 region: CASSAQQETQYF. Written as DNA, the CDR3 is TGTGCCAGCAGTGCCCAGCAAGAGACCCAGTACTTC. The V gene is TRBV2, the J gene TRBJ2-5; the D is unclear. With 4 bases removed from V and 2 bases from J, the gap between germline ends came to 5 bases. Germline CDR1 is SNHLY and CDR2 is FYNNEI. This CDR3 is built from 12 residues.

The chain couples TRBV11-2 to TRBJ2-2; D gene unclear. Germline CDR1 and CDR2: SGHAT and FQNNGV. This CDR3 has 13 residues. V dropped 4 bases and J dropped 3 bases, with 6 bases sitting between them. The CDR3 spells CASSSTYTGELFF. The CDR3, as DNA: TGTGCCAGCAGCTCCACTTACACCGGGGAGCTGTTTTTT.

The chain couples TRBV29-1 to TRBJ2-1; the match to TRBD2 covers 7 bases. Unmatched junction bases numbered 6, after V lost 7 bases and J lost 0 bases. Germline V lookup: CDR1 SQVTM, CDR2 ANQGSEA. This CDR3 has 14 residues. The CDR3 is CSARGGGSYNEQFF. The CDR3 nucleotides are TGCAGCGCCCGCGGGGGTGGCTCCTACAATGAGCAGTTCTTC.